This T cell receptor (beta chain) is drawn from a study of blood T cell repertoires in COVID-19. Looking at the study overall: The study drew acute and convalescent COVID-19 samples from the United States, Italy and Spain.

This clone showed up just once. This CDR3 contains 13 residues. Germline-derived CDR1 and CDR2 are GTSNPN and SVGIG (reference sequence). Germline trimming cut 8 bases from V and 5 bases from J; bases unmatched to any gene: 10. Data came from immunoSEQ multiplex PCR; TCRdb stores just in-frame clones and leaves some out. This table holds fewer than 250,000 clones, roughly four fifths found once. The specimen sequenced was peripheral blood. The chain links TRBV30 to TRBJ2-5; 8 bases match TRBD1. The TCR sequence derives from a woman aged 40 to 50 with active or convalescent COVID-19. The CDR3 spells CARGGQGEETQYF. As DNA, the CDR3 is TGTGCCCGCGGCGGACAGGGCGAGGAGACCCAGTACTTC.